The rows below give T cell receptor beta chains drawn from one sample of a study of blood T cells in healthy people across ages. Using its own MiXCR run on the 5' RACE reads, TCRdb lists one record per CDR3 protein. The data contain some 1.8 million distinct CDR3 sequences, about 39% of them singletons. The sequencing input was blood. The receptors derive from a human donor in good health. Each CDR3 is given with its conserved first and last residue. The order of the fields is V gene, J gene, D gene, clone size, CDR3 protein, CDR3 DNA. The D gene is left open where the match is weak. Not all rows give a size; the values are once, few, many and, for expanded clones, a class.

TRBV20-1	TRBJ2-7	TRBD1	NA	CSASLQGAKERYF	TGCAGTGCTAGTCTTCAGGGGGCGAAAGAGCGGTACTTC
TRBV7-2	TRBJ2-1	TRBD1	NA	CASSSMDRGNEQFF	TGTGCCAGCAGCTCCATGGACAGGGGGAATGAGCAGTTCTTC
TRBV29-1	TRBJ2-1	TRBD1	few	CSVMPGQGLSYNEQFF	TGCAGCGTGATGCCGGGACAGGGTTTATCCTACAATGAGCAGTTCTTC
TRBV12-3/TRBV12-4	TRBJ2-3	TRBD2	NA	CASRTSSSTDTQYF	TGTGCCAGCAGGACTAGCTCAAGTACAGATACGCAGTATTTT
TRBV3-1	TRBJ1-2	TRBD1	NA	CASNNRTGGAYGYTF	TGTGCCAGCAACAATAGGACAGGGGGGGCCTATGGCTACACCTTC
TRBV7-2	TRBJ2-1	TRBD1	few	CASSSDRGRDEQFF	TGTGCCAGCAGCTCGGACAGGGGGCGTGATGAGCAGTTCTTC
TRBV7-6	TRBJ1-4	NA	few	CASIPLEGQTGGKLFF	TGTGCCAGCATTCCATTAGAGGGACAAACGGGAGGAAAACTGTTTTTT
TRBV27	TRBJ2-2	NA	NA	CASGRNTGELFF	TGTGCCAGCGGGAGAAACACCGGGGAGCTGTTTTTT
TRBV6-5	TRBJ2-5	NA	few	CASSTSRVGETQYF	TGTGCCAGCAGTACTTCCAGGGTTGGGGAGACCCAGTACTTC
TRBV6-1	TRBJ2-3	NA	few	CATCEDTGPYSTDTQYF	TGTGCTACCTGCGAGGATACAGGGCCCTATAGCACAGACACGCAGTATTTT
TRBV3-1	TRBJ2-2	NA	few	CASSHINPNTGELFF	TGTGCCAGCAGCCACATTAATCCAAACACCGGGGAGCTGTTTTTT
TRBV6-6	TRBJ1-6	NA	NA	CASSYAVDNSPLHF	TGTGCCAGCAGTTACGCTGTTGATAATTCACCCCTCCACTTT
TRBV27	TRBJ2-7	TRBD1	NA	CASRVQQGMVYEQYF	TGTGCCAGCCGTGTGCAACAGGGGATGGTGTACGAGCAGTACTTC
TRBV28	TRBJ2-5	NA	NA	CASSTWDLPETQYF	TGTGCCAGCAGTACCTGGGACCTCCCCGAGACCCAGTACTTC
TRBV20-1	TRBJ1-1	NA	few	CSAPRREGNTEAFF	TGCAGTGCTCCCCGCAGGGAAGGGAACACTGAAGCTTTCTTT
TRBV20-1	TRBJ2-3	TRBD1	NA	CSATGTGRADTQYF	TGCAGTGCTACCGGGACAGGGCGCGCAGATACGCAGTATTTT
TRBV20-1	TRBJ1-2	NA	few	CSARSPGGSDYGYTF	TGCAGTGCTAGATCCCCGGGGGGCAGCGATTATGGCTACACCTTC
TRBV4-3	TRBJ1-2	NA	NA	CASSQVYDSNYGYTF	TGCGCCAGCAGCCAAGTATATGACTCTAACTATGGCTACACCTTC
TRBV12-3/TRBV12-4	TRBJ2-3	NA	once	CASSFLGQSVTQYF	TGTGCCAGCAGCTTCCTTGGGCAGTCAGTTACGCAGTATTTT
TRBV2	TRBJ1-4	TRBD1	NA	CASSEQGAATNEKLFF	TGTGCCAGCAGTGAACAGGGGGCCGCAACTAATGAAAAACTGTTTTTT
TRBV7-9	TRBJ2-5	NA	few	CASSLGFPKETQYF	TGTGCCAGCAGCTTGGGATTCCCTAAAGAGACCCAGTACTTC
TRBV20-1	TRBJ2-5	NA	NA	CSARDSRSGPPETQYF	TGCAGTGCTAGAGACTCACGATCCGGGCCACCGGAGACCCAGTACTTC
TRBV5-1	TRBJ2-1	NA	few	CASSLEFRGEQFF	TGCGCCAGCAGCTTGGAGTTTCGCGGTGAGCAGTTCTTC
TRBV20-1	TRBJ1-2	NA	once	CSARVGLGGYTF	TGCAGTGCTAGAGTGGGTTTGGGGGGCTACACCTTC
TRBV6-5	TRBJ2-1	NA	many	CASSPIPYNEQFF	TGTGCCAGCAGCCCTATCCCCTACAATGAGCAGTTCTTC
TRBV7-9	TRBJ2-7	NA	NA	CASSPVPFTEQYF	TGTGCCAGCAGCCCGGTTCCCTTTACCGAGCAGTACTTC
TRBV20-1	TRBJ2-3	TRBD2	NA	CSARDRRGVSTDTQYF	TGCAGTGCTAGAGATAGGCGGGGGGTTTCCACAGATACGCAGTATTTT
TRBV7-2	TRBJ2-3	NA	few	CASSSSGAFTDTQYF	TGTGCCAGCAGCTCAAGTGGGGCTTTCACAGATACGCAGTATTTT
TRBV7-2	TRBJ2-1	NA	NA	CASSLTTSSETQFF	TGTGCCAGCAGCCTTACTACTAGTTCAGAGACCCAGTTCTTC
TRBV5-1	TRBJ2-7	NA	NA	CASNDGTLSYEQYF	TGCGCCAGCAACGACGGGACACTTTCCTACGAGCAGTACTTC
TRBV4-2	TRBJ1-1	NA	NA	CASSQGGAYTEAFF	TGTGCCAGCAGCCAAGGGGGCGCGTACACTGAAGCTTTCTTT
TRBV7-3	TRBJ2-3	TRBD2	NA	CASSSSGGTADTQYF	TGTGCCAGCAGCTCGAGCGGGGGGACGGCAGATACGCAGTATTTT
TRBV27	TRBJ2-3	NA	NA	CASSRDWRDTQYF	TGTGCCAGCAGTCGGGACTGGAGAGATACGCAGTATTTT
TRBV12-3/TRBV12-4	TRBJ2-2	TRBD2	few	CASSWTSGPRELFF	TGTGCCAGCAGTTGGACTAGCGGGCCCAGGGAGCTGTTTTTT
TRBV6-6	TRBJ2-5	TRBD2	few	CASSLPGLAGSGETQYF	TGTGCCAGCAGCCTACCGGGACTAGCGGGGAGCGGGGAGACCCAGTACTTC
TRBV15	TRBJ2-1	TRBD2	NA	CATSTRTSPNEQFF	TGTGCCACCAGTACCAGGACTAGTCCCAATGAGCAGTTCTTC
TRBV7-9	TRBJ1-4	NA	NA	CASSTNSNEKLFF	TGTGCCAGCAGCACAAACAGTAATGAAAAACTGTTTTTT
TRBV20-1	TRBJ2-3	TRBD1	once	CSATSRGGAHTSDTQYF	TGCAGTGCTACAAGTCGAGGGGGCGCACACACCTCAGATACGCAGTATTTT
TRBV7-3	TRBJ1-2	TRBD1	NA	CASNPTGGADGYTF	TGTGCCAGCAACCCGACAGGGGGCGCGGATGGCTACACCTTC
TRBV12-3/TRBV12-4	TRBJ1-2	NA	NA	CASSPGNTRTF	TGTGCCAGCAGTCCCGGGAACACGAGGACCTTC
TRBV10-3	TRBJ1-1	NA	NA	CAIKIGGDTEAFF	TGTGCCATCAAAATAGGAGGGGACACTGAAGCTTTCTTT
TRBV6-6	TRBJ2-7	NA	NA	CASTNYQGYEQYF	TGTGCCAGCACCAATTATCAGGGCTACGAGCAGTACTTC
TRBV25-1	TRBJ2-5	NA	once	CASSDGLRTDKETQYF	TGTGCCAGCAGTGACGGGTTACGAACGGACAAAGAGACCCAGTACTTC
TRBV7-2	TRBJ2-3	NA	few	CASSLARRDGQYF	TGTGCCAGCAGCCTAGCACGGCGGGATGGGCAGTATTTT
TRBV20-1	TRBJ2-7	TRBD2	few	CSASRTSHEQYF	TGCAGTGCTAGTAGGACTAGTCACGAGCAGTACTTC
TRBV4-2	TRBJ2-7	NA	few	CASSQDPRAREQYF	TGTGCCAGCAGCCAAGACCCCAGGGCGCGGGAGCAGTACTTC
TRBV29-1	TRBJ2-1	TRBD1	NA	CSVLGQGYYNEQFF	TGCAGCGTCCTAGGACAGGGGTACTACAATGAGCAGTTCTTC
TRBV24-1	TRBJ2-1	TRBD1	few	CATSDPAQGGNEQFF	TGTGCCACCAGTGACCCGGCACAGGGGGGCAATGAGCAGTTCTTC
TRBV12-3/TRBV12-4	TRBJ1-2	NA	few	CASSLARLGRPGGYTF	TGTGCCAGCAGTTTAGCGCGGCTGGGGCGCCCGGGTGGCTACACCTTC
TRBV29-1	TRBJ1-2	TRBD1	few	CSVDTGGNYGYTF	TGCAGCGTAGACACAGGGGGAAACTACGGCTACACCTTC
TRBV4-1	TRBJ2-7	NA	few	CASSQGRQTYEQYF	TGCGCCAGCAGCCAAGGACGACAGACCTACGAGCAGTACTTC
TRBV20-1	TRBJ2-5	NA	NA	CSAIPYMGGLVTQYF	TGCAGTGCTATCCCCTACATGGGCGGGTTGGTGACCCAGTACTTC
TRBV5-1	TRBJ2-1	NA	few	CASSFLTGTGSEQFF	TGCGCCAGCAGCTTTTTGACAGGTACGGGGAGTGAGCAGTTCTTC
TRBV29-1	TRBJ2-6	NA	many	CSVAPGPGAGANVLTF	TGCAGCGTAGCCCCGGGACCCGGGGCCGGGGCCAACGTCCTGACTTTC
TRBV7-9	TRBJ1-2	TRBD1	NA	CASSQGTVLYGYTF	TGTGCCAGCAGCCAGGGGACAGTACTCTATGGCTACACCTTC
TRBV2	TRBJ2-5	TRBD1	few	CASSGQGAETQYF	TGCGCCAGCAGCGGACAGGGGGCAGAGACCCAGTACTTC